These 30 T cell receptor beta chains were sequenced from one sample in a study of T cells after yellow fever vaccination. A single record per CDR3 protein comes from TCRdb applying MiXCR to the 5' RACE reads. Of hundreds of thousands of distinct CDR3 sequences listed, approximately 13% were seen once; the top ten hold about 3%. The sequenced sample was CD4+ T cells sorted from PBMCs, obtained 15 days after the yellow fever booster vaccination. These receptors were taken from a man aged 18 to 29 who received the YFV17D yellow fever vaccine.

This chain joins TRBV4-1 and TRBJ2-2; D is unclear. Germline-derived CDR1 and CDR2 are MGHRA and YSYEKL. The ends were cut back, 7 bases at V and 2 bases at J, with 14 bases in the middle. This CDR3 spans 15 amino acids. The CDR3 coding sequence is TGCGCCAGCACCCGAGTGGGCCCTAACACCGGGGAGCTGTTTTTT. Translation gives CASTRVGPNTGELFF.

The V gene is TRBV4-3, the J gene TRBJ2-1; D call uncertain. The V and J ends lost 0 bases and 9 bases respectively, with 6 bases between them. CDR1 and CDR2 from the germline V gene are LGHNA and YSLEER. This CDR3 has 12 amino acids. The CDR3 bases are TGCGCCAGCAGCCAAGAAGGGCTTGAGCAGTTCTTC. Its translation is CASSQEGLEQFF.

This chain links TRBV6-2 or TRBV6-3 with TRBJ2-5; tentative D call: TRBD1 (6 bases). The germline gives CDR1 MNHEY, CDR2 SVGEGT. V lost 6 bases and J lost 2, with 10 bases in between. The length of the CDR3 is 13 residues. The CDR3 DNA sequence: TGTGCCAGCAGACTACAGGGACAAGAGACCCAGTACTTC. It specifies CASRLQGQETQYF.

The V call is TRBV4-3, the J call TRBJ2-3, with 8 bases matching TRBD2. CDR1 and CDR2 (germline): LGHNA, YSLEER. The CDR3 has 15 amino acids. The V segment lost 6 bases and the J segment 7 bases; nucleotides outside the gene matches: 12. Here the CDR3 reads CASRTSAGGANTQYF. The CDR3 DNA reads TGCGCCAGCAGAACGTCTGCCGGGGGGGCAAATACGCAGTATTTT.

The chain is built from TRBV10-3 and TRBJ2-7; TRBD2 agrees at 10 bases. The CDR3 runs to 15 residues. The germline CDR1 and CDR2 sequences are ENHRY and SYGVKD. After removal of 0 bases from V and 1 base from J, the junction contained 0 bases not matched to a gene. The CDR3 is CAISESSGGSYEQYV. CDR3 bases: TGTGCCATCAGTGAGTCTAGCGGGGGGTCCTACGAGCAGTACGTC.

The table lists this clonotype with a few counts. The V and J genes are TRBV5-1 and TRBJ1-5, with 7 bases matching TRBD1. Trimming cost V 5 bases and J 5 bases; bases outside gene matches: 4. This CDR3 comprises 13 residues. The germline V gene has CDR1 SGHRS and CDR2 YFSETQ. The CDR3 nucleotides read TGCGCCAGCAGAAGGGACAGAGATCAGCCCCAGCATTTT. It translates to CASRRDRDQPQHF.

This clonotype was observed a handful of times. The CDR3 sequence is CASSVGSRRINTEAFF. As DNA, the CDR3 is TGTGCCAGCAGCGTAGGATCCCGTAGAATTAACACTGAAGCTTTCTTT. V and J are TRBV9 and TRBJ1-1, with D unresolved. With 0 bases removed from V and 2 bases from J, the gap between germline ends came to 14 bases. The CDR3 length is 16 residues. Germline CDR1 reads SGDLS; CDR2 reads YYNGEE.

In its sample, this clonotype was seen many times. V gene TRBV3-1 combines with J gene TRBJ2-5; no clear D gene. V lost 1 base and J 4 bases, leaving 4 bases between the germline ends. Per germline, CDR1 LGHDT and CDR2 YNNKEL (reference sequence). This CDR3 is 12 amino acids long. The CDR3 is CASSQARETQYF. Here the CDR3 DNA reads TGTGCCAGCAGCCAAGCGAGAGAGACCCAGTACTTC.

This clonotype was detected only a few times. The chain joins TRBV6-5 to TRBJ1-2, with a possible D match to TRBD1 (5 bases). With 2 bases removed from V and 3 bases from J, the gap between germline ends came to 13 bases. The CDR3 spans 15 residues. Germline V gene lookup returns CDR1 MNHEY and CDR2 SVGAGI. This CDR3 is CASSYRGVGYYGYTF. Here the CDR3 DNA reads TGTGCCAGCAGTTACCGGGGGGTTGGTTACTATGGCTACACCTTC.

The gene calls are TRBV20-1 and TRBJ2-3; TRBD2 matches 7 bases. This CDR3 is built from 13 residues. The germline gives CDR1 DFQATT, CDR2 SNEGSKA (reference sequence). As DNA, the CDR3 is TGCATGGGAGCGGGGACTAGCACAGATACGCAGTATTTT. This sequence encodes CMGAGTSTDTQYF.

V usage is TRBV6-2 or TRBV6-3 and J usage is TRBJ1-2; D gene ambiguous. This CDR3 is built from 13 residues. V was clipped by 2 bases and J by 8 bases, with 12 bases between them. Germline assignment: CDR1 MNHEY and CDR2 SVGEGT. CDR3 DNA: TGTGCCAGCAGTTACGTCGGTCGAGTGGGCTACACCTTC. Its translation is CASSYVGRVGYTF.

This chain uses TRBV7-2 with TRBJ2-4; 10 bases are shared with TRBD1. V lost 1 base and J lost 6; bases outside the gene matches: 9. CDR3 length: 17 residues. Germline V gene lookup returns CDR1 SGHTA and CDR2 FQGNSA. CDR3 in amino acids: CASSLGAPGQGTNIQYF. The CDR3, as DNA: TGTGCCAGCAGCTTAGGTGCCCCGGGACAGGGGACAAACATTCAGTACTTC.

This clonotype was observed a few times. This chain joins TRBV5-1 and TRBJ1-1, with 9 nucleotides matching TRBD1. J gave up 5 bases and V 0 bases, and 8 bases lay outside the gene matches. This CDR3 spans 16 amino acids. CDR1 and CDR2 (germline): SGHRS, YFSETQ. The DNA for the CDR3 is TGCGCCAGCAGCTTGGCCGCTACAGGGGGCGATACTGAAGCTTTCTTT. It codes for CASSLAATGGDTEAFF.

Only a few counts were recorded for this clonotype. The V call is TRBV6-6, the J call TRBJ1-5, with no clear D. This CDR3 contains 14 residues. CDR1 is MNHNY and CDR2 is SVGAGI in the germline V gene (reference sequence). V lost 2 bases to trimming and J lost 4 bases, with 9 bases between them. CDR3 nucleotides: TGTGCCAGCAGTTACCCGGCTCTTAATCAGCCCCAGCATTTT. This gives the protein CASSYPALNQPQHF.

The chain couples TRBV6-1 to TRBJ1-3; D unclear. CDR1 and CDR2 from the germline V gene are MNHNS and SASEGT. CDR3 size: 15 residues. The V end lost 3 bases, the J end lost 0 bases, and 9 bases lay between the germline ends. CDR3 coding DNA: TGTGCCAGCAGTGAGACGGATATCTCTGGAAACACCATATATTTT. Its protein is CASSETDISGNTIYF.

In its sample, this clonotype was seen a few times. The genes are TRBV7-2 and TRBJ2-3, with D hard to call. Trimming removed 2 bases at V and 11 bases at J, with 11 bases between. The CDR3 runs 12 residues. Per germline, CDR1 SGHTA and CDR2 FQGNSA. The CDR3 DNA follows: TGTGCCAGCAGCTTAAGCCCCCGAGGGCAGTATTTT. Residues: CASSLSPRGQYF.

This chain connects TRBV25-1 to TRBJ2-5; 8 bases are a match to TRBD2. The J segment lost 1 base and the V segment lost 2 bases, leaving 12 bases of the junction unmatched. The CDR3 contains 18 residues. Germline V gene lookup returns CDR1 MGHDK and CDR2 SYGVNS. The CDR3 DNA follows: TGTGCCAGCAGTGAAGACCCAGCCAGGCGGGGGGCCCAAGAGACCCAGTACTTC. It encodes CASSEDPARRGAQETQYF.

This sequence joins TRBV7-9 and TRBJ2-7, with D perhaps given as TRBD1 or TRBD2 (6 bases each). The CDR3 is 15 amino acids. The germline V gene encodes CDR1 SEHNR and CDR2 FQNEAQ (reference sequence). V was shortened by 3 bases and J by 3 bases, with 15 bases between the two germline ends. The CDR3 reads CASSFRGAQNYEQYF. As DNA, the CDR3 is TGTGCCAGCAGCTTTAGGGGGGCTCAGAACTACGAGCAGTACTTC.

This chain connects TRBV2 to TRBJ2-1, with D uncertain. Trimming cost V 3 bases and J 8 bases, with 8 bases left between them. The V gene's germline CDR1 is SNHLY and CDR2 FYNNEI. The CDR3 runs to 12 residues. CDR3 nucleotides: TGTGCCAGCAGTGACCTAGTCGATGAGCAGTTCTTC. This translates into CASSDLVDEQFF.

This clonotype was picked up a small number of times. V is TRBV20-1 and J is TRBJ1-2; no reliable D call. CDR1 DFQATT and CDR2 SNEGSKA come from the germline V gene (reference sequence). The CDR3 is 13 amino acids. Deletions cut 6 bases from V and 4 bases from J, with 15 bases between. This CDR3 is CSALVGVPYGYTF. The CDR3 region has the DNA TGCAGTGCCCTAGTCGGGGTCCCCTATGGCTACACCTTC.

This clonotype came up many times. The chain uses TRBV5-4 and TRBJ2-3; 11 bases fit TRBD2. CDR1 SGHNT and CDR2 YYREEE come from the germline V gene (reference sequence). Trimming removed 3 bases from V and 2 bases from J; junction bases left unmatched: 5. CDR3 length: 16 residues. The CDR3 nucleotides are TGTGCCAGCAGCTCCGGACTAGCGGGCCTCACAGATACGCAGTATTTT. Protein: CASSSGLAGLTDTQYF.

At least ten counts were recorded for this clonotype. V gene TRBV12-3 or TRBV12-4 combines with J gene TRBJ1-6; possibly TRBD1 for D (5 bases). Deletions cut 6 bases from V and 6 bases from J, with 15 bases between. The length of the CDR3 is 15 residues. CDR3 in DNA: TGTGCCAGCAGCCTTTTGGGACCCGGTAATTCACCCCTCCACTTT. Its protein product is CASSLLGPGNSPLHF.

In its sample, this clonotype was seen many times. The chain joins TRBV12-3 or TRBV12-4 to TRBJ1-3; D unclear. Trimming left V 5 bases short and J 0 bases short, with 8 bases between. This CDR3 region has 14 residues. The CDR3 coding sequence is TGTGCCAGCAGTCCAGTGGGCTCTGGAAACACCATATATTTT. Protein sequence: CASSPVGSGNTIYF.

V and J are TRBV7-2 and TRBJ2-5; 9 bases map to TRBD1. This CDR3 has 15 residues. V lost 5 bases and J lost 5; bases outside the gene matches: 9. Germline V gene sequence: CDR1 SGHTA, CDR2 FQGNSA. CDR3 bases: TGTGCCAGCAGCCTGAGACAGGGGGAGATGGAGACCCAGTACTTC. As protein: CASSLRQGEMETQYF.

This chain links TRBV6-6 with TRBJ1-1; TRBD1 aligns across 10 bases. Trimming took 2 bases from V and 5 from J; bases not matched to a gene: 5. The CDR3 length is 15 residues. Germline CDR1 is MNHNY and CDR2 is SVGAGI (reference sequence). In nucleotides, the CDR3 is TGTGCCAGCAGTTACGGGGACAGGGGATATACTGAAGCTTTCTTT. This translates into CASSYGDRGYTEAFF.

This clonotype was observed at least ten times. V and J are TRBV24-1 and TRBJ2-5; 8 bases are shared with TRBD2. This CDR3 spans 15 amino acids. With V trimmed by 5 bases and J by 1 base, 5 bases remained unmatched. Germline assignment: CDR1 KGHDR and CDR2 SFDVKD. CDR3 nucleotide sequence: TGTGCCACCAGTGCTCGCGGGGGGTTCCAAGAGACCCAGTACTTC. Translating gives CATSARGGFQETQYF.

This clonotype came up a few times. CDR3 nucleotide sequence: TGTGCCAGCTGTATCACTCAGGCAAGCTCCTACGAGCAGTACTTC. It codes for CASCITQASSYEQYF. The genes are TRBV2 and TRBJ2-7; D gene unclear. Germline values: CDR1 SNHLY, CDR2 FYNNEI. CDR3 size: 15 residues. Trimming took off 8 bases at V and 0 bases at J, with 17 bases between the two ends.

There are a few counts of this clonotype. J is TRBJ1-2 and V is TRBV4-1; maybe TRBD1 (6 bases). The germline CDR1 and CDR2 sequences are MGHRA and YSYEKL. Trimming took 0 bases from V and 4 from J, leaving 12 bases between them. This CDR3 has 15 amino acids. CDR3 DNA sequence: TGCGCCAGCAGCCAAGATGGAACAGGGCGCTATGGCTACACCTTC. It encodes CASSQDGTGRYGYTF.

The V call is TRBV28, the J call TRBJ2-5; no reliable D call. This CDR3 is built from 14 residues. V was clipped by 5 bases and J by 4 bases, with 14 bases between them. Looked up from germline, CDR1 is MDHEN and CDR2 is SYDVKM. For the CDR3, the DNA is TGTGCCAGCAGTCCTACAAAATGGGGAGAGACCCAGTACTTC. Protein product: CASSPTKWGETQYF.

This clonotype was recorded at least ten times. V gene TRBV28 combines with J gene TRBJ2-2; TRBD2 might be the D (6 bases). CDR1 and CDR2 (germline): MDHEN, SYDVKM. The CDR3 runs 14 residues. V lost 8 bases, J lost 0 bases, and 10 bases lay in between. The CDR3 reads CASLTSTNTGELFF. CDR3 sequence (DNA): TGTGCCAGCTTGACTAGTACGAACACCGGGGAGCTGTTTTTT.